One and the same sample provided the 21 T cell receptor beta chains below, sequenced in a study of T cell responses to AZD1222 COVID-19 vaccine. The protocol was immunoSEQ multiplex PCR, while the TCRdb copy is restricted to in-frame clones and leaves out a portion. The data contain 140,000 to 150,000 clones, around 90% of them seen just once; the ten biggest clones take up about 4.9%. The sample consisted of peripheral blood, taken 28 days after the second dose of the MenACWY control vaccine. Receptors were obtained from an adult who received the MenACWY meningococcal vaccine as a control.

This sequence joins TRBV29-1 and TRBJ2-2, with 13 nucleotides matching TRBD2. The ends lost 1 base at V and 5 bases at J; junction bases unmatched: 4. This CDR3 region has 16 residues. CDR1 is SQVTM, CDR2 ANQGSEA, per germline. The CDR3 is CSVEGLAGGGTGELFF. The CDR3 DNA reads TGCAGCGTTGAAGGACTAGCGGGAGGAGGAACCGGGGAGCTGTTTTTT.

The genes are TRBV4-2 and TRBJ1-1; D remains unclear. Germline V CDR1 and CDR2: LGHNA, YNFKEQ. V lost 7 bases, J lost 3 bases, and 6 bases lay in between. This CDR3 region has 11 residues. The CDR3 nucleotides are TGTGCCAGCACCGGGGACACTGAAGCTTTCTTT. This encodes CASTGDTEAFF.

This clone was recorded a few times. This chain uses TRBV19 with TRBJ2-2; 9 bases are shared with TRBD1. The germline CDR1 and CDR2 sequences are LNHDA and SQIVND (reference sequence). The CDR3 runs to 15 residues. V shed 0 bases and J 5 bases; nucleotides not matched to a gene: 1. The CDR3 sequence: CASSIEDRGTGELFF. CDR3 sequence (DNA): TGTGCCAGTAGTATAGAGGACAGGGGAACCGGGGAGCTGTTTTTT.

This rearrangement joins TRBV27 to TRBJ2-4; 7 nucleotides line up with TRBD2. With 0 bases clipped from V and 0 bases from J, the junction kept 2 bases outside the gene matches. Germline V CDR1 and CDR2: MNHEY, SMNVEV (reference sequence). This CDR3 region has 16 residues. The CDR3 sequence: CASSLSREGAKNIQYF. The DNA of the CDR3 is TGTGCCAGCAGTTTATCGAGGGAGGGAGCCAAAAACATTCAGTACTTC.

The chain employs TRBV2 and TRBJ2-3, with D possibly TRBD2 on 5 matching bases. Trimming took off 8 bases at V and 6 bases at J, with 12 bases between the two ends. This CDR3 is 12 amino acids long. Germline-derived CDR1 and CDR2 are SNHLY and FYNNEI. Here the CDR3 reads CASVTGWDTQYF. The DNA of the CDR3 is TGTGCCAGCGTCACGGGGTGGGATACGCAGTATTTT. Full variable domain (rest looked up from reference TRBV2 and TRBJ2-3): EPEVTQTPSHQVTQMGQEVILRCVPISNHLYFYWYRQILGQKVEFLVSFYNNEISEKSEIFDDQFSVERPDGSNFTLKIRSTKLEDSAMYFCASVTGWDTQYFGPGTRLTVL.

This sequence joins TRBV6-1 and TRBJ2-1; D is unclear. Looked up from germline, CDR1 is MNHNS and CDR2 is SASEGT. With 3 bases removed from V and 6 bases from J, the gap between germline ends came to 15 bases. The CDR3 runs 15 residues. The CDR3 bases are TGTGCCAGCAGTGATTGGGGTCACCTTAGCAATGAGCAGTTCTTC. Translating it yields CASSDWGHLSNEQFF.

The V call is TRBV6-5, the J call TRBJ1-2; TRBD1 is a possible D gene (6 bases). The germline CDR1 and CDR2 sequences are MNHEY and SVGAGI. The CDR3 loop spans 13 amino acids. The V end lost 6 bases, the J end lost 6 bases, and 14 bases lay between the germline ends. The CDR3, as DNA: TGTGCCAGCAGACCCGGACAGAACAATGGCTACACCTTC. Its translation: CASRPGQNNGYTF.

This sequence joins TRBV11-2 and TRBJ1-1, with D possibly TRBD1 on 5 matching bases. The germline V gene has CDR1 SGHAT and CDR2 FQNNGV. The CDR3 spans 13 residues. The V end lost 5 bases, the J end lost 8 bases, and 15 bases lay between the germline ends. Here the CDR3 DNA reads TGTGCCAGCAGCCGGACACCACCGGAAGAAGCTTTCTTT. It encodes CASSRTPPEEAFF.

The table lists this clone with a count of one. Here the CDR3 DNA reads TGTGCCATCAGTGAGAGTTACAATGAGCAGTTCTTC. Its translation is CAISESYNEQFF. The chain carries TRBV10-3 and TRBJ2-1; D is ambiguous. Per the germline V gene, CDR1 is ENHRY and CDR2 is SYGVKD. Deletions cut 2 bases from V and 4 bases from J, with 3 bases between. The CDR3 covers 12 residues.

This clone has only a few counts. The V call is TRBV7-8, the J call TRBJ1-2; 9 positions match TRBD1. V was pared by 5 bases and J by 8 bases, with 6 bases of the junction left unmatched. Germline V gives CDR1 SGHVS, CDR2 FQNEAQ. The CDR3 loop spans 13 amino acids. The DNA of the CDR3 is TGTGCCAGCAGCCGGACAGGGGCCTTCGGCTACACCTTC. Translated, it gives CASSRTGAFGYTF.

The V call is TRBV28, the J call TRBJ2-1; a weak D match, TRBD1 (5 bases). Trimming removed 10 bases at V and 6 bases at J, with 22 bases between. The length of the CDR3 is 15 residues. Germline CDR1 reads MDHEN; CDR2 reads SYDVKM. This chain's CDR3 is CATFPGAVRGNEQFF. CDR3 bases: TGTGCCACCTTCCCTGGGGCAGTAAGGGGCAATGAGCAGTTCTTC.

In this sample, this clone turned up once. The chain joins TRBV9 to TRBJ1-6; possible D gene TRBD1, 5 bases. This CDR3 is built from 16 residues. V dropped 5 bases and J dropped 0 bases, with 12 bases sitting between them. Germline lookup yields CDR1 SGDLS and CDR2 YYNGEE. In nucleotides, the CDR3 is TGTGCCAGCAGTGCAGGGTTAAGCTCCTATAATTCACCCCTCCACTTT. It is translated as CASSAGLSSYNSPLHF.

The chain combines TRBV6-5 with TRBJ1-2; D may be TRBD1 (5 bases). CDR1 and CDR2 from the germline V gene are MNHEY and SVGAGI. This CDR3 has 11 residues. The CDR3 is CVSGGNYGYTF. The CDR3 DNA reads as TGTGTCTCCGGGGGGAACTATGGCTACACCTTC.

The CDR3 protein is CASSPQGQRNSPLHF. CDR3 coding DNA: TGTGCCAGCTCACCCCAGGGACAGAGAAATTCACCCCTCCACTTT. The chain has TRBV18 and TRBJ1-6; 7 bases agree with TRBD1. The CDR3 extends over 15 amino acids. J lost 7 bases, V lost 3 bases, and 6 bases had no gene match. Germline-derived CDR1 and CDR2 are KGHSH and LQKENI.

A few counts support this clone. The rearrangement uses TRBV9 and TRBJ1-3; maybe TRBD1 (5 bases). CDR3 length equals 14 residues. Trimming left V 0 bases short and J 7 bases short, with 11 bases between. Per the germline V gene, CDR1 is SGDLS and CDR2 is YYNGEE. CDR3 amino acids: CASSVANGGNTIYF. DNA of the CDR3: TGTGCCAGCAGCGTAGCTAACGGGGGGAACACCATATATTTT. Complete variable domain (other parts from reference TRBV9 and TRBJ1-3): DSGVTQTPKHLITATGQRVTLRCSPRSGDLSVYWYQQSLDQGLQFLIQYYNGEERAKGNILERFSAQQFPDLHSELNLSSLELGDSALYFCASSVANGGNTIYFGEGSWLTVV.

The chain joins TRBV18 to TRBJ2-3; D not certain. The V and J ends lost 6 bases and 2 bases respectively, with 6 bases between them. The CDR3 runs to 12 residues. Germline CDR1 is KGHSH and CDR2 is LQKENI. As DNA, the CDR3 is TGTGCCAGCTCCGCGATCACAGATACGCAGTATTTT. As protein: CASSAITDTQYF.

The chain uses TRBV18 and TRBJ2-1; TRBD2 matches at 13 bases. This CDR3 is built from 15 residues. Unmatched junction bases numbered 4, after V lost 1 base and J lost 10 bases. In germline, CDR1 is KGHSH, CDR2 LQKENI. In DNA form, the CDR3 reads TGTGCCAGCTCACCACGGACTAGCGGGAGCCGGGAGCAGTTCTTC. Encoded protein: CASSPRTSGSREQFF.

The chain couples TRBV7-9 to TRBJ1-4; D is perhaps TRBD1 (5 bases). V dropped 3 bases and J dropped 0 bases, with 14 bases sitting between them. Germline CDR1 is SEHNR and CDR2 is FQNEAQ (reference sequence). This CDR3 has 17 amino acids. CDR3 in DNA: TGTGCCAGCAGCTTTTTCCTTCGGGGGTCAACTAATGAAAAACTGTTTTTT. Translated, it gives CASSFFLRGSTNEKLFF.

The rearrangement links TRBV28 to TRBJ2-1; D not resolved. This CDR3 spans 15 amino acids. V was shortened by 2 bases and J by 2 bases, with 10 bases between the two germline ends. The germline gives CDR1 MDHEN, CDR2 SYDVKM. CDR3 sequence (DNA): TGTGCCAGCAGTTTACTCTCGGCAGCCTACAATGAGCAGTTCTTC. Its protein is CASSLLSAAYNEQFF.

The V and J genes are TRBV10-3 and TRBJ1-6; D remains ambiguous. This CDR3 spans 13 amino acids. Germline V CDR1 and CDR2: ENHRY, SYGVKD. The V end was cut by 2 bases, the J end by 7 bases, with 6 bases between. The CDR3 region is CAISEERNSPLHF. For the CDR3, the DNA is TGTGCCATCAGTGAGGAGCGGAATTCACCCCTCCACTTT.

This chain connects TRBV19 to TRBJ1-6; no definite D call. V lost 5 bases to trimming and J lost 0 bases, with 11 bases between them. The CDR3 loop spans 16 amino acids. The germline V gene encodes CDR1 LNHDA and CDR2 SQIVND (reference sequence). The CDR3 DNA follows: TGTGCCAGTAGTCTCAGAACCAGCTCCTATAATTCACCCCTCCACTTT. This gives the protein CASSLRTSSYNSPLHF.